These T cell receptor beta chains were read from a single sample in a study of shared clonotypes between healthy human individuals. Measured with immunoSEQ multiplex PCR; TCRdb has only the in-frame clones, and not every one. The table includes approximately 600,000 clones, approximately 95% detected once. The specimen sequenced was naive CD8+ T cells sorted from blood. The receptors stem from a woman in her twenties or thirties in good health. The CDR3 runs from the conserved cysteine through the conserved F or W. D genes are given only for firm matches. Not all rows give a size; the values are once, few, many and, for expanded clones, a class.

V	size	J	D	CDR3	DNA
TRBV10-3	NA	TRBJ2-1	NA	CAISDEGVEQFF	TGTGCCATCAGTGATGAGGGAGTTGAGCAGTTCTTC
TRBV7-9	NA	TRBJ1-2	NA	CASSLGEAEGEYGYTF	TGTGCCAGCAGCTTAGGGGAGGCAGAGGGTGAATATGGCTACACCTTC
TRBV9	NA	TRBJ1-2	TRBD1	CASSGKTGEAYGYTF	TGTGCCAGCAGCGGAAAAACAGGGGAGGCCTATGGCTACACCTTC
TRBV28	NA	TRBJ1-1	NA	CASSLRARGVTEAFF	TGTGCCAGCAGTCTACGGGCCAGAGGGGTTACTGAAGCTTTCTTT
TRBV28	few	TRBJ2-7	TRBD2	CASSLPGGLGEQYF	TGTGCCAGCAGTTTACCGGGAGGATTGGGGGAGCAGTACTTC
TRBV11-2	NA	TRBJ2-2	NA	CASSLALGGGADTGELFF	TGTGCCAGCAGCTTAGCACTTGGTGGAGGGGCGGACACCGGGGAGCTGTTTTTT
TRBV27	NA	TRBJ2-1	NA	CASSLSGPNEQFF	TGTGCCAGCAGTTTATCAGGGCCCAATGAGCAGTTCTTC
TRBV5-1	NA	TRBJ2-7	NA	CASSTVKGRDVHEQYF	TGCGCCAGCAGCACCGTCAAGGGGCGCGATGTCCACGAGCAGTACTTC
TRBV28	NA	TRBJ2-7	NA	CASSLMVAAYEQYF	TGTGCCAGCAGTTTGATGGTGGCAGCCTACGAGCAGTACTTC
TRBV19	NA	TRBJ1-2	NA	CASSIGTYYGYTF	TGTGCCAGTAGTATCGGGACGTACTATGGCTACACCTTC
TRBV5-1	NA	TRBJ2-2	NA	CASRGVSGNTGELFF	TGCGCCAGCAGGGGGGTTAGCGGAAACACCGGGGAGCTGTTTTTT
TRBV10-1	NA	TRBJ2-1	NA	CASSEGPGVYGNEQFF	TGCGCCAGCAGTGAAGGGCCGGGGGTTTACGGCAATGAGCAGTTCTTC
TRBV12-5	NA	TRBJ2-5	TRBD2	CASGPAGVSETQYF	TGTGCTAGTGGCCCAGCGGGAGTAAGTGAGACCCAGTACTTC
TRBV27	NA	TRBJ2-1	TRBD2	CASRSGTSFPGEQFF	TGTGCCAGCAGATCCGGGACTAGTTTCCCAGGTGAGCAGTTCTTC
TRBV27	NA	TRBJ2-7	NA	CASSLMGASYEQYF	TGTGCCAGCAGTTTAATGGGTGCCTCCTACGAGCAGTACTTC
TRBV6-5	once	TRBJ2-5	NA	CASSYSMNPGETQYF	TGTGCCAGCAGTTACTCGATGAACCCTGGGGAGACCCAGTACTTC
TRBV14	NA	TRBJ1-1	NA	CASSQDKGQTIMNTEAFF	TGTGCCAGCAGCCAAGATAAGGGGCAGACCATAATGAACACTGAAGCTTTCTTT
TRBV11-2	NA	TRBJ1-1	NA	CASSFGDTEAFF	TGTGCCAGCAGCTTTGGAGACACTGAAGCTTTCTTT
TRBV7-9	NA	TRBJ1-1	NA	CASSLVQGNTEAFF	TGTGCCAGCAGCTTAGTCCAGGGCAACACTGAAGCTTTCTTT
TRBV27	NA	TRBJ2-1	TRBD1	CASSSRQGLGYNEQFF	TGTGCCAGCAGTTCACGACAGGGGCTAGGGTACAATGAGCAGTTCTTC
TRBV15	NA	TRBJ2-7	NA	CATSRDRDRHYEQYF	TGTGCCACCAGCAGAGATCGCGACAGACACTACGAGCAGTACTTC
TRBV7-8	NA	TRBJ2-1	TRBD2	CASSLGSGSFNEQFF	TGTGCCAGCAGCTTAGGTAGCGGGAGTTTTAATGAGCAGTTCTTC
TRBV18	NA	TRBJ2-3	NA	CASSLLQDQPLGTDTQYF	TGTGCCAGCTCACTACTTCAGGACCAACCACTGGGCACAGATACGCAGTATTTT
TRBV29-1	NA	TRBJ1-1	NA	CSAGEDYTEAFF	TGCAGCGCAGGGGAGGATTACACTGAAGCTTTCTTT
TRBV4-1	once	TRBJ2-7	NA	CASSLTGTGAYEQYF	TGCGCCAGCAGCCTAACCGGGACGGGAGCCTACGAGCAGTACTTC
TRBV20-1	NA	TRBJ1-2	NA	CGASRAYGYTF	TGCGGTGCTAGCCGGGCATATGGCTACACCTTC
TRBV28	NA	TRBJ1-1	TRBD1	CASSLPTGPRGNTEAFF	TGTGCCAGCAGTTTACCGACAGGGCCAAGGGGGAACACTGAAGCTTTCTTT
TRBV7-9	NA	TRBJ1-6	NA	CASSLEAVNSPLHF	TGTGCCAGCAGCTTAGAAGCAGTGAATTCACCCCTCCACTTT
TRBV28	NA	TRBJ2-4	TRBD1	CASNWQGVAKNIQYF	TGTGCCAGCAATTGGCAGGGGGTAGCCAAAAACATTCAGTACTTC
TRBV28	once	TRBJ1-1	TRBD1	CASSLIGTGVLNTEAFF	TGTGCCAGCAGTTTAATTGGGACAGGGGTCCTGAACACTGAAGCTTTCTTT
TRBV28	NA	TRBJ2-3	TRBD2	CASSLGIGGATDTQYF	TGTGCCAGCAGTTTAGGGATCGGGGGGGCGACAGATACGCAGTATTTT
TRBV28	NA	TRBJ2-7	TRBD2	CASSLYLAGGPYEQYF	TGTGCCAGCAGTTTGTACCTAGCGGGAGGGCCCTACGAGCAGTACTTC
TRBV4-1	few	TRBJ1-1	NA	CASSLVQGIRGTEAFF	TGCGCCAGCAGCCTTGTTCAGGGTATTCGCGGCACTGAAGCTTTCTTT
TRBV5-4	NA	TRBJ2-3	TRBD1	CASSSEPGQGYGTQYF	TGTGCCAGCAGCTCAGAACCCGGACAGGGGTATGGTACGCAGTATTTT
TRBV6-1	NA	TRBJ2-1	NA	CASSEAWRGSYNEQFF	TGTGCCAGCAGTGAAGCATGGCGGGGCTCCTACAATGAGCAGTTCTTC
TRBV6-6	NA	TRBJ2-7	TRBD1	CASSLDRADYEQYF	TGTGCCAGCAGCCTGGACAGGGCCGACTACGAGCAGTACTTC
TRBV23-1	NA	TRBJ2-7	NA	CARGPDRHYYEQYF	TGCGCCAGGGGCCCTGACAGGCACTACTACGAGCAGTACTTC
TRBV27	NA	TRBJ2-3	TRBD1	CASSLVYEGQGVADTQYF	TGTGCCAGCAGTTTAGTTTACGAAGGACAGGGTGTCGCAGATACGCAGTATTTT
TRBV27	NA	TRBJ2-7	NA	CASSPLGAEQYF	TGTGCCAGCAGTCCCCTCGGGGCCGAGCAGTACTTC
TRBV28	NA	TRBJ2-7	TRBD2	CASSPRLAGGEQYF	TGTGCCAGCAGTCCCCGACTAGCGGGAGGCGAGCAGTACTTC
TRBV28	NA	TRBJ1-3	NA	CASSTPGTSGNTIYF	TGTGCCAGCAGTACCCCAGGGACCTCTGGAAACACCATATATTTT
TRBV2	NA	TRBJ2-5	NA	CASSETDLQETQYF	TGTGCCAGCAGTGAAACGGACTTGCAAGAGACCCAGTACTTC
TRBV5-6	NA	TRBJ2-5	TRBD1	CASSHGTGKETQYF	TGTGCCAGCAGCCATGGGACAGGGAAAGAGACCCAGTACTTC
TRBV10-3	NA	TRBJ2-7	NA	CAISFGQGAYF	NA
TRBV19	NA	TRBJ2-1	TRBD1	CASSIRTGAGEQFF	TGTGCCAGTAGTATCAGGACAGGGGCGGGTGAGCAGTTCTTC
TRBV4-1	NA	TRBJ1-5	NA	CASSQESPRGNQPQHF	TGCGCCAGCAGCCAAGAATCACCTCGGGGCAATCAGCCCCAGCATTTT
TRBV19	NA	TRBJ1-3	TRBD1	CASSFQGVSGNTIYF	TGTGCCAGTAGTTTCCAGGGGGTGTCTGGAAACACCATATATTTT
TRBV9	NA	TRBJ2-3	NA	CASSVVWSSTDTQYF	TGTGCCAGCAGCGTAGTGTGGAGTAGCACAGATACGCAGTATTTT
TRBV4-1	once	TRBJ2-7	TRBD1	CASSYSGTGLGEQYF	TGCGCCAGCAGCTATTCCGGGACAGGTCTCGGCGAGCAGTACTTC
TRBV7-8	NA	TRBJ2-7	NA	CASSRPPGTEQYF	TGTGCCAGCAGCCGCCCCCCGGGTACCGAGCAGTACTTC
TRBV5-4	NA	TRBJ2-1	NA	CASSLLWGIPEQFF	TGTGCCAGCAGCTTGCTGTGGGGGATTCCTGAGCAGTTCTTC
TRBV14	NA	TRBJ2-4	TRBD1	CASSQGRGSADIQYF	TGTGCCAGCAGCCAAGGCAGGGGGTCGGCGGACATTCAGTACTTC
TRBV5-8	NA	TRBJ1-3	NA	CASSPTANSGNTIYF	TGTGCCAGCAGCCCGACAGCGAACTCTGGAAACACCATATATTTT